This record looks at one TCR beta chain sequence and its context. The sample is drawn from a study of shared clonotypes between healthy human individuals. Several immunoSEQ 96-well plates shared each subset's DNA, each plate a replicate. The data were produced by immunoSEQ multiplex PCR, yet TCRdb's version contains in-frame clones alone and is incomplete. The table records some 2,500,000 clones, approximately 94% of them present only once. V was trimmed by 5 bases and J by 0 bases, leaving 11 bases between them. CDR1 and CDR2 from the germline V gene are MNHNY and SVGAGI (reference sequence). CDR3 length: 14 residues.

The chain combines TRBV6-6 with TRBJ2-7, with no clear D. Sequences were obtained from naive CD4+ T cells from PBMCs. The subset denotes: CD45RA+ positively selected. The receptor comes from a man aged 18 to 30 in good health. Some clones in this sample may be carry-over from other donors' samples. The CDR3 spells CASSALGYSYEQYF. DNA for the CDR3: TGTGCCAGCAGTGCTCTAGGGTACTCCTACGAGCAGTACTTC.